Listed here are 15 T cell receptor beta chains from one sample, sequenced in a study of T cell repertoires in cytomegalovirus infection. TCRdb itself ran the reads through MiXCR, one entry per CDR3 protein. The table has about 360,000 distinct CDR3 sequences, about 34% seen once. Antigen specificity for these receptors is unknown. The sample consisted of cultured PBMCs, taken from culture after CMV antigen stimulation. The receptors stem from a human donor in good health (CMV status not recorded). Some clones in this sample may be carry-over from other donors' samples.

There are a few counts of this clonotype. V gene TRBV4-1 combines with J gene TRBJ2-3, with D possibly being TRBD1 or TRBD2 (5 bases each). This CDR3 comprises 13 residues. Germline CDR1 MGHRA, CDR2 YSYEKL. The V end was cut by 1 base, the J end by 7 bases, with 9 bases between. This CDR3 reads CASSQAGGYTQYF. Written as DNA, the CDR3 is TGCGCCAGCAGCCAAGCTGGGGGATATACGCAGTATTTT.

V usage is TRBV15 and J usage is TRBJ2-3; 8 positions match TRBD1. This CDR3 is 17 amino acids long. CDR1 LNHNV and CDR2 YYDKDF come from the germline V gene (reference sequence). V shed 3 bases, J shed 3 bases, and the junction held 11 bases outside the gene matches. The CDR3 is CATSRNPGGGLTDTQYF. The CDR3 DNA reads TGTGCCACCAGCAGGAATCCAGGGGGCGGTTTGACAGATACGCAGTATTTT.

The chain links TRBV28 to TRBJ1-5; the D gene is possibly TRBD1 (6 bases). The CDR3 runs 15 residues. V was cut by 4 bases and J by 2 bases, with 12 bases left in between. The germline gives CDR1 MDHEN, CDR2 SYDVKM. CDR3 region: CASSSTGIGNQPQHF. The CDR3 nucleotides are TGTGCCAGCAGTTCCACAGGGATAGGCAATCAGCCCCAGCATTTT.

This clonotype was detected only once. This chain uses TRBV4-3 with TRBJ2-1, with 11 positions matching TRBD2. The CDR3 consists of 16 residues. Per germline, CDR1 LGHNA and CDR2 YSLEER. V gave up 2 bases and J gave up 9 bases; unmatched junction bases: 9. DNA for the CDR3: TGCGCCAGCAGCCAATATTTAGCGGGAGGGCCACGTGAGCAGTTCTTC. It encodes CASSQYLAGGPREQFF.

The V gene is TRBV7-2, the J gene TRBJ2-3; D may match TRBD1 or TRBD2 (5 bases each). Per germline, CDR1 SGHTA and CDR2 FQGNSA. The CDR3 is 17 residues long. Trimming left V 6 bases short and J 3 bases short, with 22 bases between. The CDR3 DNA sequence: TGTGCCAGCAGGCCATTTCCCGGGACGACGTTGACAGATACGCAGTATTTT. It codes for CASRPFPGTTLTDTQYF.

The chain links TRBV12-3 or TRBV12-4 to TRBJ2-7; D gene unclear. The CDR3 has 13 residues. Trimming removed 2 bases at V and 4 bases at J, with 9 bases between. CDR3 sequence reads: CASSLLGLYEQYF. The CDR3 DNA is TGTGCCAGCAGTTTACTGGGTTTGTACGAGCAGTACTTC.

The gene calls are TRBV9 and TRBJ1-4; 9 nucleotides align to TRBD1. The germline V gene has CDR1 SGDLS and CDR2 YYNGEE. Trimming at V came to 4 bases and at J to 6 bases, leaving 4 bases not matched to a gene. The CDR3 runs 14 residues. CDR3 region: CASSLRTGDEKLFF. The CDR3 nucleotides read TGTGCCAGCAGCTTAAGGACAGGGGATGAAAAACTGTTTTTT.

This clonotype appeared many times. V gene TRBV12-5 combines with J gene TRBJ2-1; TRBD1 agrees at 7 bases. The CDR3 sequence is 14 residues long. Trimming cost V 7 bases and J 2 bases; bases outside gene matches: 5. Germline-derived CDR1 and CDR2 are LGHNT and FRNRAP. The CDR3 sequence is CASVDRPTYNEQFF. CDR3 in DNA: TGTGCTAGTGTGGACAGGCCCACCTACAATGAGCAGTTCTTC.

This clonotype was detected a few times. The CDR3, as DNA: TGTGCCAGCAGTGAGCGGGGAAAACTGTTTTTT. Translated: CASSERGKLFF. This chain joins TRBV6-5 and TRBJ1-4; D not certain. Trimming shortened V by 5 bases and J by 10 bases, and 8 bases separated the two germline ends. Germline loops: CDR1 MNHEY, CDR2 SVGAGI. The CDR3 consists of 11 residues.

The table lists this clonotype with many counts. The gene calls are TRBV6-1 and TRBJ2-7, with D maybe TRBD2 (5 bases). This CDR3 contains 15 residues. V was clipped by 7 bases and J by 3 bases, with 19 bases between them. Germline CDR1 is MNHNS and CDR2 is SASEGT. The CDR3 DNA reads TGTGCCAGCAAAATTGGTGGGATGGGGAGCTACGAGCAGTACTTC. Protein sequence: CASKIGGMGSYEQYF.

Written as DNA, the CDR3 is TGTGCCAGCAGAACTAGCTCCTACAATGAGCAGTTCTTC. Protein: CASRTSSYNEQFF. The chain uses TRBV27 and TRBJ2-1; TRBD2 is a possible D gene (5 bases). Germline-derived CDR1 and CDR2 are MNHEY and SMNVEV (reference sequence). The CDR3 covers 13 residues. Trimming removed 6 bases at V and 0 bases at J, with 6 bases between.

The J gene is TRBJ1-2, the V gene TRBV27; 9 nucleotides agree with TRBD1. This CDR3 is built from 14 residues. Germline V CDR1 and CDR2: MNHEY, SMNVEV (reference sequence). V was clipped by 5 bases and J by 4 bases; unmatched bases: 5. The CDR3: CASSQQGASYGYTF. For the CDR3, the DNA is TGTGCCAGCAGTCAACAGGGGGCAAGCTATGGCTACACCTTC.

The chain joins TRBV6-2 or TRBV6-3 to TRBJ2-1; D not resolved. The CDR3 has 12 residues. Germline V gene lookup returns CDR1 MNHEY and CDR2 SVGEGT. Trimming stripped 5 bases from V and 7 bases from J, with 9 bases between. CDR3 in DNA: TGTGCCAGCAGTGACCCCGGAAATGAGCAGTTCTTC. Its translation is CASSDPGNEQFF.

A few counts support this clonotype. The J gene is TRBJ1-5, the V gene TRBV7-2; D is ambiguous. From germline, CDR1 is SGHTA and CDR2 FQGNSA. This CDR3 region has 12 residues. Trimming shortened V by 3 bases and J by 3 bases, and 3 bases separated the two germline ends. The CDR3 is CASSFNNQPQHF. CDR3 nucleotide sequence: TGTGCCAGCAGCTTCAACAATCAGCCCCAGCATTTT.

There are a few counts of this clonotype. V usage is TRBV19 and J usage is TRBJ2-1; D is possibly TRBD2 (5 bases). Germline V gene sequence: CDR1 LNHDA, CDR2 SQIVND (reference sequence). The CDR3 is made up of 15 amino acids. Trimming removed 1 base at V and 3 bases at J, with 10 bases between. The CDR3 DNA follows: TGTGCCAGTAGTATAGGCCCGGGGATCTACAATGAGCAGTTCTTC. Protein sequence: CASSIGPGIYNEQFF.